These 18 T cell receptor beta chains came from one sample sequenced in a study of blood T cell repertoires in COVID-19. Produced via immunoSEQ multiplex PCR; TCRdb's table is partial and in-frame only. Seen here are about 220,000 clones, around 90% observed once, and the top ten hold 2.6%. The sample taken for sequencing was PBMCs or T cells enriched from blood (not recorded which). The receptors shown here come from a woman aged 30 to 39 who had recovered from COVID-19.

This chain uses TRBV4-2 with TRBJ1-1; D ambiguous. Germline CDR1 reads LGHNA; CDR2 reads YNFKEQ. The CDR3 contains 13 residues. With 1 base removed from V and 6 bases from J, the gap between germline ends came to 9 bases. The CDR3 region is CASSQGSVAEAFF. The DNA of the CDR3 is TGTGCCAGCAGCCAAGGAAGTGTAGCTGAAGCTTTCTTT.

This chain links TRBV2 with TRBJ2-3; 8 bases are shared with TRBD2. With V trimmed by 6 bases and J by 7 bases, 12 bases remained unmatched. The length of the CDR3 is 15 residues. From germline, CDR1 is SNHLY and CDR2 FYNNEI. The CDR3, as DNA: TGTGCCAGCAGGATCGAACAGGAGCGGGGGCATACGCAGTATTTT. It encodes CASRIEQERGHTQYF.

This clone has just a few counts. The chain is built from TRBV7-8 and TRBJ1-2, with a possible D match to TRBD1 (5 bases). Trimming left V 0 bases short and J 3 bases short, with 14 bases between. Germline V gene data show CDR1 as SGHVS and CDR2 as FQNEAQ. CDR3 size: 16 residues. The CDR3 nucleotides are TGTGCCAGCAGCTTAGCTCAGACGGCGGGGGACTATGGCTACACCTTC. Its translation is CASSLAQTAGDYGYTF.

The genes are TRBV15 and TRBJ2-3; 12 bases line up with TRBD2. Germline values: CDR1 LNHNV, CDR2 YYDKDF (reference sequence). This CDR3 is 15 amino acids long. Trimming removed 3 bases from V and 10 bases from J; junction bases left unmatched: 8. CDR3 loop: CATSSFLAGGRAQYF. The CDR3 nucleotides read TGTGCCACCAGCAGTTTTCTAGCGGGGGGGCGGGCGCAGTATTTT.

This chain links TRBV11-2 with TRBJ2-3; D possibly corresponds to TRBD1 (7 bases). The germline V gene has CDR1 SGHAT and CDR2 FQNNGV. This CDR3 spans 12 amino acids. V was pared by 8 bases and J by 6 bases, with 12 bases between. This CDR3 reads CASQGGRDTQYF. The CDR3 region has the DNA TGTGCCAGCCAGGGGGGCCGGGATACGCAGTATTTT. Drawing the rest from reference TRBV11-2 and TRBJ2-3, the complete variable domain is EAGVAQSPRYKIIEKRQSVAFWCNPISGHATLYWYQQILGQGPKLLIQFQNNGVVDDSQLPKDRFSAERLKGVDSTLKIQPAKLEDSAVYLCASQGGRDTQYFGPGTRLTVL.

The chain links TRBV28 to TRBJ1-1; perhaps TRBD1 as D (5 bases). Germline assignment: CDR1 MDHEN and CDR2 SYDVKM. The CDR3 covers 11 residues. V lost 6 bases, J lost 9 bases, and 11 bases lay in between. The CDR3 protein is CASSPDRQAFF. The CDR3 DNA follows: TGTGCCAGCAGCCCCGACAGACAAGCTTTCTTT.

The V call is TRBV15, the J call TRBJ1-2, with D unclear. This CDR3 has 11 amino acids. V lost 0 bases and J 6 bases, leaving 2 bases between the germline ends. Germline values: CDR1 LNHNV, CDR2 YYDKDF (reference sequence). The CDR3 spells CATSRDDGYTF. The CDR3 bases are TGTGCCACCAGCAGAGACGATGGCTACACCTTC.

The chain joins TRBV4-1 to TRBJ2-1; 8 bases fit TRBD1. The CDR3 consists of 14 residues. Germline V lookup: CDR1 MGHRA, CDR2 YSYEKL. Trimming at V came to 3 bases and at J to 7 bases, leaving 5 bases not matched to a gene. CDR3 sequence: CASSHWTGSNEQFF. The DNA of the CDR3 is TGCGCCAGCAGCCACTGGACAGGGAGTAATGAGCAGTTCTTC.

The V gene is TRBV5-6, the J gene TRBJ1-6, with a tentative D call TRBD1 (5 bases). This CDR3 spans 14 amino acids. Germline CDR1 is SGHDT and CDR2 is YYEEEE. V was clipped by 0 bases and J by 6 bases, with 7 bases between them. The chain's CDR3 is CASSLGGVNSPLHF. Here the CDR3 DNA reads TGTGCCAGCAGCTTGGGGGGGGTTAATTCACCCCTCCACTTT.

The CDR3 DNA sequence: TGTGCCAGTAGTATAGAGTCAGATACTAACTATGGCTACACCTTC. Amino acid sequence: CASSIESDTNYGYTF. The V call is TRBV19, the J call TRBJ1-2; no clear D. The CDR3 sequence is 15 residues long. V shed 0 bases and J shed 0 bases, with 8 bases lying between them. Germline V gene lookup returns CDR1 LNHDA and CDR2 SQIVND (reference sequence). Drawing the rest from reference TRBV19 and TRBJ1-2, the complete variable domain is DGGITQSPKYLFRKEGQNVTLSCEQNLNHDAMYWYRQDPGQGLRLIYYSQIVNDFQKGDIAEGYSVSREKKESFPLTVTSAQKNPTAFYLCASSIESDTNYGYTFGSGTRLTVV.

This clone was counted a single time. The genes are TRBV29-1 and TRBJ1-2; a weak D match, TRBD1 (6 bases). The V gene's germline CDR1 is SQVTM and CDR2 ANQGSEA. The CDR3 sequence is 11 residues long. The CDR3 DNA reads TGCAGTACAGACAGGACGGGTGGCTACACCTTC. It codes for CSTDRTGGYTF.

V usage is TRBV23-1 and J usage is TRBJ1-3, with unresolved D. TRBV23-1 is sorted into the ORF group, with uncertain function. This CDR3 spans 17 amino acids. Deletions cut 3 bases from V and 0 bases from J, with 15 bases between. The CDR3 region is CASSQGAFGISGNTIYF. The CDR3, as DNA: TGCGCCAGCAGTCAGGGCGCATTCGGCATCTCTGGAAACACCATATATTTT.

The chain carries TRBV6-2 or TRBV6-3 and TRBJ1-6; D unresolved. The germline gives CDR1 MNHEY, CDR2 SVGEGT. This CDR3 region has 17 residues. With 3 bases removed from V and 7 bases from J, the gap between germline ends came to 19 bases. Written as DNA, the CDR3 is TGTGCCAGCAGTTATCCCCGACGGAGGTCAGAAAATTCACCCCTCCACTTT. Translation: CASSYPRRRSENSPLHF.

The chain couples TRBV6-4 to TRBJ2-3; D is undetermined. In germline, CDR1 is MRHNA, CDR2 SNTAGT. CDR3 size: 14 residues. The ends were cut back, 5 bases at V and 2 bases at J, with 11 bases in the middle. The CDR3 DNA follows: TGTGCCAGCAGTCTTGAGCATGACACAGATACGCAGTATTTT. It yields the protein CASSLEHDTDTQYF.

The genes are TRBV4-3 and TRBJ1-5; no reliable D call. Germline-derived CDR1 and CDR2 are LGHNA and YSLEER. CDR3 length: 13 residues. V was pared by 1 base and J by 5 bases, with 6 bases between. The CDR3, as DNA: TGCGCCAGCAGCCAAGCGGGATATCAGCCCCAGCATTTT. Its protein is CASSQAGYQPQHF.

This clone came up once. The chain combines TRBV19 with TRBJ1-2; 8 nucleotides line up with TRBD1. Germline V lookup: CDR1 LNHDA, CDR2 SQIVND (reference sequence). V was clipped by 10 bases and J by 5 bases; unmatched bases: 12. The CDR3 spans 14 residues. The DNA for the CDR3 is TGTGCCATCAAGCTCCCGACAGGGGCATATGGCTACACCTTC. Translation gives CAIKLPTGAYGYTF.

The chain is built from TRBV27 and TRBJ2-2, with 7 bases aligning to TRBD1. With V trimmed by 4 bases and J by 4 bases, 6 bases remained unmatched. This CDR3 contains 15 residues. Germline CDR1 reads MNHEY; CDR2 reads SMNVEV (reference sequence). The CDR3 DNA reads TGTGCCAGCAGTTCCGACAGGGTCGGCACCGGGGAGCTGTTTTTT. Protein sequence: CASSSDRVGTGELFF.

V gene TRBV9 combines with J gene TRBJ2-3; TRBD2 aligns across 8 bases. CDR1 SGDLS and CDR2 YYNGEE come from the germline V gene. The CDR3 contains 17 residues. Germline trimming cut 0 bases from V and 5 bases from J; bases unmatched to any gene: 11. CDR3 nucleotides: TGTGCCAGCAGCGTAGAGAGTAGCGGGGCCCCGGTAGATACGCAGTATTTT. Protein: CASSVESSGAPVDTQYF.